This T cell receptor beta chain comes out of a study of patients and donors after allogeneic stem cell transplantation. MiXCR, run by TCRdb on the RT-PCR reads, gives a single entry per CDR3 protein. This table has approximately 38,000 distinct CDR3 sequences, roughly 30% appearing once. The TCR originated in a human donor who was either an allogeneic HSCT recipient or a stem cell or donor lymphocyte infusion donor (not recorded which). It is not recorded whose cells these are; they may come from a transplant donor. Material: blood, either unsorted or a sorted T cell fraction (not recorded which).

This chain's CDR3 is CASSLRGGPGNTIYF. Written as DNA, the CDR3 is TGTGCCAGCAGTCTCCGGGGAGGGCCGGGAAACACCATATATTTT. The V and J genes are TRBV28 and TRBJ1-3, with D hard to call. CDR3 length equals 15 residues. V shed 5 bases and J shed 4 bases, with 15 bases lying between them. Germline CDR1 and CDR2: MDHEN and SYDVKM. The whole variable domain, remainder taken from reference TRBV28 and TRBJ1-3, is DVKVTQSSRYLVKRTGEKVFLECVQDMDHENMFWYRQDPGLGLRLIYFSYDVKMKEKGDIPEGYSVSREKKERFSLILESASTNQTSMYLCASSLRGGPGNTIYFGEGSWLTVV.